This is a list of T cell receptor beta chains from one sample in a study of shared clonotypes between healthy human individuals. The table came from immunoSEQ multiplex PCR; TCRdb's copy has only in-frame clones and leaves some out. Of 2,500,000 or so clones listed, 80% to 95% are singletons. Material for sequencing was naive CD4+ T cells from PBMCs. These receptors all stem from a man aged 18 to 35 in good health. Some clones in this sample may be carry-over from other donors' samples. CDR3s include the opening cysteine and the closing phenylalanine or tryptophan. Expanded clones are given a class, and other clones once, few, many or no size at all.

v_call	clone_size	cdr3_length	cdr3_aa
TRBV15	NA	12	CATSRLRGEQFF
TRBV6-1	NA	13	CATTSGGGETQYF
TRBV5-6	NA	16	CASSLGRTSGRATQYF
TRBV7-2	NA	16	CASSLAGPVLGDTQYF
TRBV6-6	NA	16	CASSYSVGYGTDTQYF
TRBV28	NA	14	CASSRQGAAEKLFF
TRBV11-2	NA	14	CASSSVQGAWGYTF
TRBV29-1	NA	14	CSVAYSPIGTEAFF
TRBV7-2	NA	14	CASSQGTGVREQYF
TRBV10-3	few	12	CATRQDNQPQHF
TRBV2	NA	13	CASTRDRGWGYTF
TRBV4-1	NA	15	CASSQVRRGLGGYTF
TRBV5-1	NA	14	CASSSNTGETEAFF
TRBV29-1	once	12	CSVAPGGNTIYF
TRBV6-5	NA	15	CASSYSWDPGNEQFF
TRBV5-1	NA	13	CASRLRGGEKLFF
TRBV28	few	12	CASKRGNQPQHF
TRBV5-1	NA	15	CASSFGLAGGVKQFF